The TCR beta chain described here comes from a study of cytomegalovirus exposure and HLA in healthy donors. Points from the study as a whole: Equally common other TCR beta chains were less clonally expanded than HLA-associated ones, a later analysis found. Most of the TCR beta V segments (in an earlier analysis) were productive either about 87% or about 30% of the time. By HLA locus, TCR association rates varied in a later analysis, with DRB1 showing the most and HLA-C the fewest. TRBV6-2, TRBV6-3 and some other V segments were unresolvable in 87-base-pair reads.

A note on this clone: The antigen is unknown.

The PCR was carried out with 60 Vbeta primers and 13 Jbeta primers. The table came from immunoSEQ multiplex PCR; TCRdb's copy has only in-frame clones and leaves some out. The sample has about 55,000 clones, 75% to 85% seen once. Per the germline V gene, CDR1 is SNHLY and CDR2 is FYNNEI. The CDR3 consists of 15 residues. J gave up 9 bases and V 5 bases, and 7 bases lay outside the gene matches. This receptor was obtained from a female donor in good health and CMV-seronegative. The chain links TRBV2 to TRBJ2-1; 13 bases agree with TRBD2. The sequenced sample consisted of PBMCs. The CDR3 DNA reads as TGTGCCAGCAGTCCTTGGACTAGCGGGGGCGGTGAGCAGTTCTTC. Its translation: CASSPWTSGGGEQFF. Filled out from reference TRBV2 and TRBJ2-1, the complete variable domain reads EPEVTQTPSHQVTQMGQEVILRCVPISNHLYFYWYRQILGQKVEFLVSFYNNEISEKSEIFDDQFSVERPDGSNFTLKIRSTKLEDSAMYFCASSPWTSGGGEQFFGPGTRLTVL.